This is a list of T cell receptor beta chains from one sample in a study of blood T cell repertoires in COVID-19. Clones were sequenced by immunoSEQ multiplex PCR, and TCRdb holds only the in-frame ones, with some missing. The sample includes under 450,000 clones, 89% seen only once; the top ten take roughly 1.6%. Input material: peripheral blood. The source is a woman aged 40 to 50 with COVID-19, enrolled during active disease. CDR3s include the opening cysteine and the closing phenylalanine or tryptophan. The D gene is left open where the match is weak. Some rows have no size entry. The others give once, few or many, or a class for an expanded clone.

CDR3,size,D,V
CASSWDRGLEKLFF,NA,TRBD1,TRBV5-4
CASSFGVSSANTGELFF,NA,NA,TRBV7-9
CASSYKPTAPNYGYTF,NA,NA,TRBV7-6
CAISGTGGFYEQYF,NA,TRBD1,TRBV10-3
CASSRTAMNTEAFF,NA,NA,TRBV3-1/TRBV3-2
CASSPVGDSHYGYTF,NA,TRBD1,TRBV5-1
CASTPGQGVDGYTF,NA,TRBD1,TRBV27
CASSLGTGPYGYTF,NA,NA,TRBV28
CASSQASGTDTQYF,NA,NA,TRBV14
CASSLGGLAKETQYF,once,NA,TRBV11-2
CATSRDSTIGAFF,NA,NA,TRBV15
CASSEPGQLNYGYTF,NA,NA,TRBV7-9
CSVDRQGATDTEAFF,NA,TRBD1,TRBV29-1
CASSLSGGGTEAFF,NA,NA,TRBV27
CATSTGQGPSNQPQHF,NA,TRBD1,TRBV15
CASSPSSGMPNEKLFF,NA,NA,TRBV28
CAWSVHMDRGSSMNTGELFF,NA,TRBD1,TRBV30